Listed below are T cell receptor beta chains from one sample, sequenced in a study of shared clonotypes between healthy human individuals. Sequenced by immunoSEQ multiplex PCR; TCRdb stores in-frame clones only, minus some. The table includes roughly 380,000 clones, around 96% detected once. The sequencing sample was made of memory CD8+ T cells sorted from blood. These TCRs come from a man aged 25 to 40 in good health. CDR3s include the opening cysteine and the closing phenylalanine or tryptophan. The D gene is left open where the match is weak. Where a row states a size, it is once, few, many or the class of an expanded clone; other rows omit it.

abundance	j_gene	d_gene	v_gene	CDR3aa	CDR3nt
.	TRBJ2-5	TRBD2	TRBV5-7	CASSPPRLSGGRQTQYF	TGTGCCAGCAGCCCACCTCGCCTTAGCGGGGGGAGGCAGACCCAGTACTTC
.	TRBJ2-3	.	TRBV7-7	CASSPSTDRSDTQYF	TGTGCTAGCAGCCCAAGTACGGACCGTTCAGATACGCAGTATTTT
.	TRBJ1-1	.	TRBV23-1	CASSYSTGRAEAFF	TGCGCCAGCAGCTATTCCACAGGGAGGGCTGAAGCTTTCTTT
once	TRBJ2-7	.	TRBV30	CAWGRDPLGEQYF	TGTGCCTGGGGCCGGGACCCCCTGGGGGAGCAGTACTTC
.	TRBJ1-5	.	TRBV30	CAWSVRGNSNQPQHF	TGTGCCTGGAGTGTACGGGGAAATAGCAATCAGCCCCAGCATTTT
.	TRBJ1-4	TRBD1	TRBV18	CASSPATGGTNEKLFF	TGTGCCAGCTCACCAGCCACAGGGGGCACGAATGAAAAACTGTTTTTT
.	TRBJ2-2	.	TRBV4-2	CASSQEPNKDTGELFF	TGTGCCAGCAGCCAAGAACCTAATAAGGACACCGGGGAGCTGTTTTTT
.	TRBJ2-2	.	TRBV10-3	CAIRQGQPNTGELFF	TGTGCCATCAGGCAGGGGCAACCGAACACCGGGGAGCTGTTTTTT
.	TRBJ2-7	TRBD2	TRBV30	CAWSPTSDYSYEQYF	TGTGCCTGGAGTCCCACTAGCGACTACTCCTACGAGCAGTACTTC
.	TRBJ2-3	TRBD2	TRBV4-1	CASSQAVLAGGTDTQYF	TGCGCCAGCAGCCAAGCCGTACTAGCGGGGGGCACAGATACGCAGTATTTT
once	TRBJ1-5	TRBD1	TRBV5-8	CASSLDRGNQPQHF	TGTGCCAGCAGCTTGGACAGGGGTAATCAGCCCCAGCATTTT
.	TRBJ2-7	TRBD1	TRBV6-6	CASSSNQGAYEQYF	TGTGCCAGCAGTTCCAACCAGGGGGCCTACGAGCAGTACTTC
.	TRBJ2-1	TRBD2	TRBV4-1	CASSQGPGGTSYNEQFF	TGCGCCAGCAGCCAAGGGCCCGGGGGGACTTCCTACAATGAGCAGTTCTTC
.	TRBJ2-7	.	TRBV7-5	CARSITGYHEQYF	TGTGCCAGAAGCATAACAGGGTACCACGAGCAGTACTTC
.	TRBJ1-1	TRBD1	TRBV29-1	CSVLQGFGEAFF	TGCAGCGTCCTACAGGGGTTCGGTGAAGCTTTCTTT
.	TRBJ1-2	TRBD1	TRBV7-9	CASSRGQGYGYTF	TGTGCCAGCAGCCGGGGACAGGGCTATGGCTACACCTTC
.	TRBJ2-7	.	TRBV10-3	CAISAGGSYEQYF	TGTGCCATCAGTGCAGGAGGGTCCTACGAGCAGTACTTC
.	TRBJ2-5	TRBD2	TRBV7-2	CASSGLAVSQETQYF	TGTGCCAGCAGCGGACTAGCGGTGAGCCAGGAGACCCAGTACTTC
.	TRBJ1-1	TRBD1	TRBV6-6	CASSYTGEGTEAFF	TGTGCCAGCAGTTACACAGGGGAGGGGACTGAAGCTTTCTTT
.	TRBJ2-3	TRBD2	TRBV30	CAWSVLAWQYF	TGTGCCTGGAGTGTACTAGCGTGGCAGTATTTT
.	TRBJ2-2	.	TRBV25-1	CASSEWEGENTGELFF	TGTGCCAGCAGTGAATGGGAAGGGGAGAACACCGGGGAGCTGTTTTTT
.	TRBJ2-3	.	TRBV7-6	CASSLKLRGAEDTQYF	TGTGCCAGCAGTCTAAAATTAAGGGGGGCAGAAGATACGCAGTATTTT
.	TRBJ2-7	.	TRBV14	CASSQRDSTEQYF	TGTGCCAGCAGCCAGCGGGACAGTACCGAGCAGTACTTC
.	TRBJ2-5	.	TRBV18	CASSPQETQYF	TGTGCCAGCTCACCCCAAGAGACCCAGTACTTC
.	TRBJ2-1	TRBD2	TRBV7-8	CASSLASGLAFNEQFF	TGTGCCAGCAGCTTAGCGTCGGGACTAGCGTTCAATGAGCAGTTCTTC
.	TRBJ2-7	TRBD1	TRBV28	CASSLWDRVHEQYF	TGTGCCAGCAGTTTGTGGGACAGGGTCCACGAGCAGTACTTC
.	TRBJ2-3	TRBD1	TRBV30	CAWGRGQFTDTQYF	TGTGCCTGGGGACGGGGACAGTTCACAGATACGCAGTATTTT
.	TRBJ2-7	TRBD2	TRBV2	CASSPRTSVSYEQYF	TGTGCCAGCAGTCCCCGGACTAGCGTTTCCTACGAGCAGTACTTC
.	TRBJ1-1	.	TRBV28	CASSSTGLNTEAFF	TGTGCCAGCAGCTCTACAGGGCTGAACACTGAAGCTTTCTTT
.	TRBJ2-7	TRBD2	TRBV6-1	CASALAELYEQYF	TGTGCCAGCGCGCTAGCGGAGCTCTACGAGCAGTACTTC
.	TRBJ1-2	.	TRBV4-1	CASSRREHYGYTF	TGCGCCAGCAGTCGCAGGGAGCACTATGGCTACACCTTC
.	TRBJ2-1	TRBD2	TRBV5-1	CASSRGGNEQFF	TGCGCCAGCAGTCGGGGGGGCAATGAGCAGTTCTTC
.	TRBJ2-7	.	TRBV10-2	CASGEDLPYEQYF	TGCGCCAGCGGTGAAGACCTACCCTACGAGCAGTACTTC
.	TRBJ1-1	.	TRBV7-9	CASSLNVGGLAEAFF	TGTGCCAGCAGCTTAAATGTGGGCGGGTTAGCTGAAGCTTTCTTT
.	TRBJ1-5	.	TRBV19	CASSPLNSNQPQHF	TGTGCCAGTAGTCCCCTAAACTCCAATCAGCCCCAGCATTTT
.	TRBJ2-1	TRBD2	TRBV19	CASRVSGGPDEQFF	TGTGCCAGTAGAGTTTCGGGAGGGCCGGATGAGCAGTTCTTC
.	TRBJ2-7	.	TRBV6-6	CASSYVYEQYF	TGTGCCAGCAGTTACGTCTACGAGCAGTACTTC
.	TRBJ2-7	.	TRBV10-3	CAARSGGDYEQYF	TGTGCCGCCCGTTCCGGGGGTGACTACGAGCAGTACTTC
.	TRBJ2-3	.	TRBV7-6	CASSQRTSPSTDTQYF	TGTGCCAGCAGCCAGCGGACCAGTCCTAGCACAGATACGCAGTATTTT
.	TRBJ2-1	TRBD1	TRBV7-2	CASSKAGTGGEQFF	TGTGCCAGCAGCAAAGCCGGGACAGGGGGAGAGCAGTTCTTC
.	TRBJ2-7	TRBD2	TRBV10-3	CATIHLAGGLYF	TGTGCCACTATACATCTAGCGGGAGGGTTGTACTTC
.	TRBJ2-5	.	TRBV28	CASSSPARTTQETQYF	TGTGCCAGCAGTTCCCCAGCTCGGACAACTCAAGAGACCCAGTACTTC
.	TRBJ2-4	TRBD2	TRBV25-1	CASSESGGGGVQYF	TGTGCCAGCAGTGAATCTGGAGGCGGGGGGGTTCAGTACTTC
.	TRBJ1-2	TRBD1	TRBV14	CASSQLVRDRESYGYTF	TGTGCCAGCAGCCAACTAGTACGGGACAGGGAGAGTTATGGCTACACCTTC
.	TRBJ2-7	TRBD1	TRBV6-1	CASSGTGVSYEQYF	TGTGCCAGCAGTGGAACAGGGGTTTCGTACGAGCAGTACTTC
.	TRBJ2-7	TRBD1	TRBV10-3	CAIGTGGYEQYF	TGTGCCATCGGGACAGGGGGCTACGAGCAGTACTTC
.	TRBJ2-6	.	TRBV5-1	CASSLCGSGANVLTF	TGCGCCAGCAGCTTGTGCGGCTCTGGGGCCAACGTCCTGACTTTC
.	TRBJ2-7	TRBD2	TRBV6-4	CASSDSASGRSSSYEQYF	TGTGCCAGCAGTGACTCGGCTAGCGGGAGGTCGAGCTCCTACGAGCAGTACTTC
.	TRBJ1-3	.	TRBV23-1	CASSHLHRDSGNTIYF	TGCGCCAGCAGTCACCTCCACCGGGACTCTGGAAACACCATATATTTT
.	TRBJ1-3	.	TRBV5-6	CASSLTDGNTIYF	TGTGCCAGCAGCCTGACAGATGGAAACACCATATATTTT
.	TRBJ2-3	.	TRBV27	CASSLVGADTQYF	TGTGCCAGCAGTTTAGTAGGGGCAGATACGCAGTATTTT
.	TRBJ1-3	TRBD1	TRBV5-6	CASSLQGPYSGNTIYF	TGTGCCAGCAGCTTACAGGGGCCTTACTCTGGAAACACCATATATTTT
.	TRBJ2-7	.	TRBV7-8	CASSLGQGRGEQYF	TGTGCCAGCAGCTTAGGGCAGGGGAGGGGCGAGCAGTACTTC
.	TRBJ1-1	.	TRBV19	CASSIGVRSF	TGTGCCAGTAGTATAGGGGTGAGGTCTTTT
once	TRBJ2-1	TRBD1	TRBV5-6	CASGIIGQVKGEQFF	TGTGCCAGCGGCATCATAGGACAGGTTAAAGGTGAGCAGTTCTTC
.	TRBJ1-5	.	TRBV5-1	CASSFIGGDQPQHF	TGCGCCAGCAGCTTTATCGGGGGAGATCAGCCCCAGCATTTT
.	TRBJ2-3	.	TRBV28	CASSRVRDRGDTQYF	TGTGCCAGCAGCCGGGTGAGGGATAGGGGAGATACGCAGTATTTT
.	TRBJ2-5	.	TRBV7-9	CASSLGVSGRGETQYF	TGTGCCAGCAGCTTAGGAGTAAGCGGACGCGGAGAGACCCAGTACTTC
.	TRBJ2-3	.	TRBV9	CASSVDPGPDTQYF	TGTGCCAGCAGCGTAGATCCAGGACCAGATACGCAGTATTTT